The 32 T cell receptor beta chains in this list originate from one sample, sequenced in a study of T-cell reconstitution after alpha-beta-depleted transplantation in children. As it was prepared, the TCRbeta library received unique molecular identifiers. MiXCR, applied by TCRdb to the PCR reads, yields one record per CDR3 protein. The table lists roughly 500,000 distinct CDR3 sequences, approximately 29% of them singletons. Sequenced material: PBMCs from the stem cell graft donor, taken from the stem cell graft. The source is a human donor who donated a stem cell graft to a child with aplastic anemia.

V usage is TRBV15 and J usage is TRBJ2-4; possible D gene TRBD2, 7 bases. V was trimmed by 4 bases and J by 0 bases, leaving 16 bases between them. In germline, CDR1 is LNHNV, CDR2 YYDKDF (reference sequence). The length of the CDR3 is 17 residues. CDR3 coding DNA: TGTGCCACCAGCACCCGGGGGGCACGCCTAGCCAAAAACATTCAGTACTTC. It translates to CATSTRGARLAKNIQYF.

The V and J genes are TRBV9 and TRBJ2-1; D may be TRBD1 or TRBD2 (5 bases each). The CDR3 is made up of 15 amino acids. The V and J ends lost 0 bases and 6 bases respectively, with 13 bases between them. Germline-derived CDR1 and CDR2 are SGDLS and YYNGEE. CDR3 sequence: CASSVGQGEGNEQFF. Here the CDR3 DNA reads TGTGCCAGCAGCGTAGGTCAGGGTGAGGGCAATGAGCAGTTCTTC.

The CDR3 here is CASSLDYSYEQYF. The CDR3 DNA sequence: TGCGCCAGCAGCTTAGATTACTCCTACGAGCAGTACTTC. The chain employs TRBV5-1 and TRBJ2-7, with unresolved D. Trimming stripped 2 bases from V and 0 bases from J, with 6 bases between. Germline values: CDR1 SGHRS, CDR2 YFSETQ. The CDR3 spans 13 residues.

In its sample, this clonotype was seen a few times. The chain has TRBV12-3 or TRBV12-4 and TRBJ1-2; D is unresolved. V lost 2 bases and J 5 bases, leaving 6 bases between the germline ends. The length of the CDR3 is 12 residues. CDR3 protein: CASSLKQYGYTF. CDR3 in DNA: TGTGCCAGCAGTTTAAAACAGTATGGCTACACCTTC.

In this sample, this clonotype turned up a few times. This rearrangement joins TRBV18 to TRBJ2-7; TRBD2 matches 15 bases. The CDR3 covers 17 residues. V was pared by 1 base and J by 6 bases, with 7 bases of the junction left unmatched. The germline CDR1 and CDR2 sequences are KGHSH and LQKENI. This CDR3 is CASSPLGLAGGSGEQYF. In DNA form, the CDR3 reads TGTGCCAGCTCACCACTAGGACTAGCGGGAGGGAGCGGCGAGCAGTACTTC. The full variable domain, completed using reference TRBV18 and TRBJ2-7, is NAGVMQNPRHLVRRRGQEARLRCSPMKGHSHVYWYRQLPEEGLKFMVYLQKENIIDESGMPKERFSAEFPKEGPSILRIQQVVRGDSAAYFCASSPLGLAGGSGEQYFGPGTRLTVT.

This clonotype appeared a few times. The chain links TRBV6-5 to TRBJ2-7; D is perhaps TRBD1 (5 bases). CDR1 is MNHEY, CDR2 SVGAGI, per germline. The CDR3 has 13 residues. V lost 2 bases and J 7 bases, leaving 12 bases between the germline ends. CDR3 DNA sequence: TGTGCCAGCAGTTACGGCCCAGGGTTTGAGCAGTACTTC. Translated: CASSYGPGFEQYF.

DNA of the CDR3: TGCGCCAGCAGCCAAGACAGGGCCCTGGAGGAGCAGTTCTTC. It is translated as CASSQDRALEEQFF. J is TRBJ2-1 and V is TRBV4-1; D is possibly TRBD1 (5 bases). Germline V CDR1 and CDR2: MGHRA, YSYEKL. CDR3 length: 14 amino acids. Deletions cut 0 bases from V and 10 bases from J, with 13 bases between.

V usage is TRBV20-1 and J usage is TRBJ1-2; D may be TRBD1 (5 bases). The V gene lost 0 bases and the J gene lost 8 bases, with 16 bases spanning the gap. The CDR3 is made up of 14 amino acids. Germline CDR1 reads DFQATT; CDR2 reads SNEGSKA (reference sequence). In DNA form, the CDR3 reads TGCAGTGCTAGAGATCTAGGACAAGTCGGCGGCTACACCTTC. Translation: CSARDLGQVGGYTF.

The CDR3 nucleotides read TGTGCCAGCAGCCAAGGAGGCGTCAGGGGAGCGACAGATACGCAGTATTTT. This translates into CASSQGGVRGATDTQYF. The chain links TRBV4-2 to TRBJ2-3, with D possibly matching TRBD1 (6 bases). The CDR3 length is 17 residues. The V and J ends lost 1 base and 3 bases respectively, with 17 bases between them. In germline, CDR1 is LGHNA, CDR2 YNFKEQ.

The chain uses TRBV30 and TRBJ2-2, with D perhaps assigned TRBD1 or TRBD2 (5 bases each). V gave up 4 bases and J gave up 2 bases, with 17 bases separating them. The V gene's germline CDR1 is GTSNPN and CDR2 SVGIG (reference sequence). The CDR3 totals 16 residues. CDR3 in DNA: TGTGCCTGGATGACCGGGGCGACCTTAAACACCGGGGAGCTGTTTTTT. This sequence encodes CAWMTGATLNTGELFF.

The chain uses TRBV6-1 and TRBJ2-7; maybe TRBD1 (6 bases). Trimming removed 6 bases at V and 5 bases at J, with 17 bases between. From germline, CDR1 is MNHNS and CDR2 SASEGT. There are 14 residues in the CDR3. The CDR3 nucleotides are TGTGCCAGCAGCCGGTGCAGCCCAGGGGACGAGCAGTACGTC. Its translation is CASSRCSPGDEQYV.

This clonotype showed up just a few times. The rearrangement joins TRBV10-3 to TRBJ2-7; D might be TRBD1 or TRBD2, each matching 5 bases. V lost 6 bases to trimming and J lost 6 bases, with 12 bases between them. CDR1 and CDR2 (germline): ENHRY, SYGVKD. The CDR3 loop spans 12 amino acids. The CDR3 here is CAISPQGREQYF. CDR3 nucleotides: TGTGCCATCAGCCCCCAGGGACGCGAGCAGTACTTC.

The V call is TRBV28, the J call TRBJ2-7; 7 positions match TRBD1. Germline CDR1 and CDR2: MDHEN and SYDVKM. The CDR3 is made up of 14 amino acids. The V and J ends lost 8 bases and 5 bases, in that order; junction bases with no gene match: 12. In DNA form, the CDR3 reads TGTGCCAGCTCTGTCCAGGGGGTTATCCACGAGCAGTACTTC. Amino acids: CASSVQGVIHEQYF.

In this sample, this clonotype turned up a few times. Compared with germline, one end of the junction differs, possibly owing to a read error. The V and J genes are TRBV6-5 and TRBJ2-1, with a tentative D call TRBD1 (5 bases). This CDR3 region has 15 residues. The germline V gene has CDR1 MNHEY and CDR2 SVGAGI. The CDR3 DNA follows: TGTGCCAGCAGTTACGAGACAGCCTCCGACAATGAGCAGTTCTTC. Translated: CASSYETASDNEQFF.

This clonotype was observed a handful of times. The chain combines TRBV12-3 or TRBV12-4 with TRBJ2-7, with 8 bases that match TRBD1. CDR3 length: 13 amino acids. Trimming took 10 bases from V and 1 from J; bases not matched to a gene: 6. The CDR3 coding sequence is TGTGCCATCAAGGACAGGGAATCCTACGAGCAGTACTTC. It yields the protein CAIKDRESYEQYF.

Details on this clonotype: The CDR3 end shows no conserved phenylalanine or tryptophan, and so a read error is likely. It is unclear where the CDR3 begins or ends on the DNA, so no DNA is shown, and the CDR3 is as TCRdb lists it. The chain uses TRBV7-6 and TRBJ1-5; the table's D call, TRBD1, has no DNA check behind it. The CDR3 spans 8 amino acids, including both terminal residues. CDR1 and CDR2 from the germline V gene are SGHVS and FNYEAQ. CDR3 in amino acids: CASSRTTG.

The gene calls are TRBV2 and TRBJ2-7, with 8 bases identical to TRBD1. Germline V gene data show CDR1 as SNHLY and CDR2 as FYNNEI. Trimming at V came to 8 bases and at J to 3 bases, leaving 3 bases not matched to a gene. CDR3 length: 12 amino acids. The CDR3 nucleotides read TGTGCCAGCTACGGACAGGGCTACGAGCAGTACTTC. Translated, it gives CASYGQGYEQYF.

This clonotype was recorded a few times. The V and J genes are TRBV7-9 and TRBJ1-2; 7 positions agree with TRBD1. Germline V gives CDR1 SEHNR, CDR2 FQNEAQ (reference sequence). CDR3 length: 16 residues. J lost 2 bases, V lost 1 base, and 7 bases had no gene match. The CDR3 DNA is TGTGCCAGCAGCTTAGATGGGACAGCCCGAAACTATGGCTACACCTTC. It encodes CASSLDGTARNYGYTF.

This chain links TRBV3-1 with TRBJ2-5; TRBD2 matches at 11 bases. Germline V gene data show CDR1 as LGHDT and CDR2 as YNNKEL (reference sequence). The CDR3 sequence is 17 residues long. With 0 bases clipped from V and 3 bases from J, the junction kept 6 bases outside the gene matches. The CDR3 DNA reads as TGTGCCAGCAGCCAAGATACGCTAGCGGGAGGAGAAGAGACCCAGTACTTC. It is translated as CASSQDTLAGGEETQYF.

This clonotype has a count of ten or more. V is TRBV14 and J is TRBJ2-6; D not certain. Trimming shortened V by 6 bases and J by 0 bases, and 6 bases separated the two germline ends. CDR1 is SGHDN and CDR2 is FVKESK in the germline V gene. This CDR3 contains 14 residues. The CDR3 DNA follows: TGTGCCAGCAGTCAGAGCTCTGGGGCCAACGTCCTGACTTTC. Its translation: CASSQSSGANVLTF.

V gene TRBV7-2 combines with J gene TRBJ2-1; D may correspond to TRBD1 or TRBD2 (6 bases each). CDR3 length equals 14 residues. Germline V CDR1 and CDR2: SGHTA, FQGNSA. The germline V and J ends were trimmed by 5 bases and 7 bases, with 15 bases remaining between them. CDR3 loop: CASSIPGARNEQFF. The CDR3 bases are TGTGCCAGCAGCATCCCGGGGGCCCGGAATGAGCAGTTCTTC.

The chain employs TRBV7-8 and TRBJ1-1; tentative D call: TRBD1 (5 bases). Germline CDR1 and CDR2: SGHVS and FQNEAQ. V was shortened by 6 bases and J by 3 bases, with 11 bases between the two germline ends. CDR3 length equals 13 residues. CDR3 sequence (DNA): TGTGCCAGCAGATTCGAGGGGTACACTGAAGCTTTCTTT. Amino acid sequence: CASRFEGYTEAFF.

The genes are TRBV7-8 and TRBJ2-3; TRBD2 aligns across 8 bases. This CDR3 region has 16 residues. With V trimmed by 1 base and J by 2 bases, 5 bases remained unmatched. Per germline, CDR1 SGHVS and CDR2 FQNEAQ. This CDR3 reads CASSLGSSGYTDTQYF. The CDR3 nucleotides are TGTGCCAGCAGCTTAGGATCTAGCGGGTACACAGATACGCAGTATTTT.

This clonotype has more than one count but fewer than ten. The chain employs TRBV6-5 and TRBJ2-2; D not certain. CDR1 and CDR2 from the germline V gene are MNHEY and SVGAGI. V was pared by 5 bases and J by 6 bases, with 7 bases between. This CDR3 contains 12 residues. CDR3 nucleotides: TGTGCCAGCAGTGCGTGGGCCGGGGAGCTGTTTTTT. It yields the protein CASSAWAGELFF.

This clonotype was counted between two and nine times. V and J are TRBV29-1 and TRBJ2-3, with D perhaps TRBD2 (5 bases). Germline V lookup: CDR1 SQVTM, CDR2 ANQGSEA. Trimming shortened V by 7 bases and J by 2 bases, and 10 bases separated the two germline ends. The CDR3 covers 12 residues. The CDR3 protein is CSGKDSTDTQYF. Here the CDR3 DNA reads TGCAGCGGGAAGGACTCCACAGATACGCAGTATTTT.

This clonotype has a handful of counts. The gene calls are TRBV5-6 and TRBJ2-3; TRBD1 might be the D (5 bases). The V end lost 1 base, the J end lost 6 bases, and 12 bases lay between the germline ends. The CDR3 runs 14 residues. In germline, CDR1 is SGHDT, CDR2 YYEEEE. The CDR3 DNA follows: TGTGCCAGCAGCTTGTCTCTGGCAGGGGATACGCAGTATTTT. Translating gives CASSLSLAGDTQYF.

This clonotype was observed a few times. The rearrangement joins TRBV7-6 to TRBJ2-1; TRBD2 matches 8 bases. Germline lookup yields CDR1 SGHVS and CDR2 FNYEAQ. The CDR3 sequence is 15 residues long. V gave up 1 base and J gave up 6 bases; unmatched junction bases: 5. CDR3 coding DNA: TGTGCCAGCAGCTTAGAAGCGGGAGTGGGCAATGAGCAGTTCTTC. This codes for CASSLEAGVGNEQFF.

J is TRBJ2-3 and V is TRBV19; 11 bases agree with TRBD2. Trimming took 3 bases from V and 1 from J; bases not matched to a gene: 3. The V gene's germline CDR1 is LNHDA and CDR2 SQIVND (reference sequence). This CDR3 has 16 amino acids. CDR3 nucleotide sequence: TGTGCCAGTAGTATCCGACTAGCGGGACGCACAGATACGCAGTATTTT. This gives the protein CASSIRLAGRTDTQYF.

The chain has TRBV24-1 and TRBJ2-1; TRBD1 agrees at 11 bases. Germline V gene lookup returns CDR1 KGHDR and CDR2 SFDVKD. The CDR3 length is 15 residues. Losses at the gene ends were 4 bases for V and 7 bases for J; bases not matched to a gene: 5. The CDR3 DNA is TGTGCCACCAGTGACCTGGACAGGGGGCGAAATGAGCAGTTCTTC. The encoded protein is CATSDLDRGRNEQFF.

This clonotype showed up just a few times. The rearrangement links TRBV6-5 to TRBJ2-5, with 7 bases aligning to TRBD1. This CDR3 has 13 residues. V lost 4 bases and J lost 4; bases outside the gene matches: 3. Germline V gene data show CDR1 as MNHEY and CDR2 as SVGAGI. CDR3 residues: CASSFPGGETQYF. The CDR3 coding sequence is TGTGCCAGCAGTTTTCCAGGGGGAGAGACCCAGTACTTC.

Only a few counts were recorded for this clonotype. The chain's CDR3 is CASGTSGVNEQFF. For the CDR3, the DNA is TGTGCCAGCGGGACTAGCGGGGTGAATGAGCAGTTCTTC. The chain couples TRBV12-3 or TRBV12-4 to TRBJ2-1; 13 bases line up with TRBD2. J gave up 7 bases and V 8 bases, and 2 bases lay outside the gene matches. The CDR3 length is 13 residues.

The chain uses TRBV7-2 and TRBJ1-1; 9 nucleotides line up with TRBD1. This CDR3 comprises 15 residues. Trimming took 5 bases from V and 4 from J; bases not matched to a gene: 8. From germline, CDR1 is SGHTA and CDR2 FQGNSA. The DNA of the CDR3 is TGTGCCAGCAGCATCCCCGACAGGGGGAGCACTGAAGCTTTCTTT. This translates into CASSIPDRGSTEAFF. The whole variable domain, filled in from reference TRBV7-2 and TRBJ1-1, reads GAGVSQSPSNKVTEKGKDVELRCDPISGHTALYWYRQSLGQGLEFLIYFQGNSAPDKSGLPSDRFSAERTGGSVSTLTIQRTQQEDSAVYLCASSIPDRGSTEAFFGQGTRLTVV.